This T cell receptor beta chain was identified during a study of T cells in Graves' hyperthyroidism and ophthalmopathy. The source material, RNA transcripts, was used to amplify TCR beta CDR3 regions. HTBI primers drove first-round RT-PCR of the TCR CDR3. TCRdb re-analysed the multiplex PCR reads in MiXCR, keeping a single row per CDR3 protein. The sample shows hundreds of thousands of distinct CDR3 sequences, over 15% of them seen only once. With 2 bases removed from V and 6 bases from J, the gap between germline ends came to 14 bases. CDR1 is MNHNS, CDR2 SASEGT, per germline. CDR3 length equals 14 residues. This clonotype was observed a handful of times.

The receptor's source is a woman aged 18-29 years with Graves' hyperthyroidism. Sequencing used blood. V usage is TRBV6-1 and J usage is TRBJ2-7; D may correspond to TRBD1 or TRBD2 (6 bases each). DNA of the CDR3: TGTGCCAGCAGTGAACGCGGCAGGGGAGGCGAGCAGTACTTC. Its translation is CASSERGRGGEQYF.